A few counts support the clone carrying this T cell receptor beta chain. Its antigen remains unidentified. V lost 7 bases and J lost 1; bases outside the gene matches: 3. Germline CDR1 is MNHEY and CDR2 is SMNVEV (reference sequence). This CDR3 region has 14 residues. The data were taken from a study of T cells in localized non-small cell lung cancer. Study observations and caveats: Higher blood T cell density tracked longer overall survival. Since sequencing was restricted to only one region of the tumor, intratumor heterogeneity remains a possibility. Within adjacent lung there appeared a median approximately 60 of the top 100 tumor clones.

The assay was immunoSEQ multiplex PCR, and TCRdb's table has in-frame clones only and misses some. This repertoire shows roughly 26,000 clones, approximately 81% found once; its top ten account for 9.5% to 10%. V usage is TRBV27 and J usage is TRBJ1-5; 8 bases match TRBD1. The material sequenced was peripheral blood, taken before any cancer treatment. The receptor's source is a man between 35 and 75 years old with stage III squamous cell lung carcinoma. CDR3 bases: TGTGCCAGCAATACAGGGGGAAGCAATCAGCCCCAGCATTTT. Its translation is CASNTGGSNQPQHF.